The entry below describes one T cell receptor beta chain. Trimming shortened V by 2 bases and J by 7 bases, and 9 bases separated the two germline ends. Germline loops: CDR1 MNHEY, CDR2 SMNVEV (reference sequence). This CDR3 has 14 residues. The data were obtained in a study of blood T cell repertoires in COVID-19. Whole-study context: The United States, Italy and Spain were the sources of the acute and convalescent COVID-19 samples.

The repertoire was sequenced with immunoSEQ multiplex PCR; TCRdb's copy has only in-frame clones and lacks some. This table has about 280,000 clones, 89% appearing once. Cohort placement rested on clinical history that participants reported themselves. The clonotype comes from an older woman who had recovered from COVID-19. The sequenced sample was PBMCs or T cells enriched from blood (not recorded which). The chain employs TRBV27 and TRBJ1-6; D unclear. CDR3 coding DNA: TGTGCCAGCAGTTTAGAGGGATTGAATTCACCCCTCCACTTT. Its translation: CASSLEGLNSPLHF.